A single TCR beta chain is shown here with its context. These data are taken from a study of blood T cell repertoires in COVID-19. Overall study: Samples came from the United States, Italy and Spain, spanning acute and convalescent COVID-19. PBMCs, B-cell-depleted T cells, or T cells provided the cDNA or gDNA that made up the material.

As handled by the study authors: Estimates of nucleated cell counts were drawn from the amplification of reference gene primers. Assay used: immunoSEQ multiplex PCR; TCRdb lists only in-frame clones, some missing. V, J and clone size are those of that table, while D and trimming were read from the DNA. The sample has around 250,000 clones, roughly 84% seen once; the top ten hold over 8.5%. Germline CDR1 is SEHNR and CDR2 is FQNEAQ (reference sequence). Trimming took 5 bases from V and 7 from J, leaving 17 bases between them. The CDR3 length is 15 residues. The receptor was derived from a human donor in a cohort sampled during active COVID-19. The chain employs TRBV7-9 and TRBJ1-4; TRBD1 is a possible D gene (6 bases). The sample was peripheral blood. CDR3 DNA sequence: TGTGCCAGCAGCGCCCACAGGGACAAGACTGAAAAACTGTTTTTT. Encoded protein: CASSAHRDKTEKLFF.